A selection of T cell receptor beta chains follows, all from one sample in a study of blood T cells in healthy people across ages. TCRdb called the 5' RACE reads again in MiXCR, with one record for every CDR3 protein. The sample lists over 500,000 distinct CDR3 sequences; 25% to 35% were seen once. This sample also belongs to another study, concerning T cells of mothers and their children.

Sample: blood. The receptors originated from a boy under 10 years old in good health. Both conserved end residues are part of each CDR3. The order of the fields is D gene, clone size, J gene, V gene, CDR3 protein, CDR3 DNA. A D gene is named only where the DNA matches it firmly. The size entry is marked missing in some rows and otherwise reads once, few, many or a size class.

>TRBD2|.|TRBJ2-4|TRBV20-1
CSARDLTSGSWAKNIQYF
TGCAGTGCTAGAGATCTTACTAGCGGGAGTTGGGCCAAAAACATTCAGTACTTC
>.|.|TRBJ2-1|TRBV21-1
CASSKKTGDPYNEQFF
TGTGCCAGCAGCAAAAAAACAGGGGATCCCTACAATGAGCAGTTCTTC
>TRBD1|few|TRBJ1-3|TRBV7-2
CASSLAVQGGFIGTTIYF
TGTGCCAGCAGCTTAGCGGTCCAAGGGGGCTTTATAGGAACCACCATATATTTT
>.|.|TRBJ2-7|TRBV5-1
CASRPTLHPSYEQYF
TGCGCCAGCAGGCCCACCTTACACCCTTCTTACGAGCAGTACTTC
>TRBD2|.|TRBJ2-1|TRBV14
CASSLVAGREQFF
TGTGCCAGCAGCCTGGTAGCGGGAAGAGAGCAGTTCTTC
>.|.|TRBJ1-1|TRBV29-1
CSVEDLNTEAFF
TGCAGCGTTGAAGATCTGAACACTGAAGCTTTCTTT
>TRBD1|.|TRBJ2-7|TRBV12-3/TRBV12-4
CASSFRQGATEQYF
TGTGCCAGCAGTTTTCGACAGGGCGCTACCGAGCAGTACTTC
>.|few|TRBJ1-1|TRBV20-1
CSASRGSMNTEAFF
TGCAGTGCTAGCCGGGGCAGCATGAACACTGAAGCTTTCTTT
>.|.|TRBJ2-5|TRBV2
CASNRGSWEQYF
TGTGCCAGCAACCGGGGCTCGTGGGAGCAGTACTTC
>TRBD1|few|TRBJ1-4|TRBV5-1
CASSLDRGHEKLFF
TGCGCCAGCAGCTTGGACAGGGGGCATGAAAAACTGTTTTTT
>TRBD1|.|TRBJ2-5|TRBV6-5
CASSKRTGGWETQYF
TGTGCCAGCAGCAAAAGGACAGGGGGCTGGGAGACCCAGTACTTC
>.|.|TRBJ1-2|TRBV7-9
CASNHLDRAYGYTF
TGTGCCAGCAACCACCTGGACAGAGCCTATGGCTACACCTTC
>TRBD1|few|TRBJ2-5|TRBV7-2
CASSPNTGGRETQYF
TGTGCCAGCAGCCCAAATACAGGGGGCCGGGAGACCCAGTACTTC
>.|few|TRBJ2-6|TRBV4-3
CASSQALPGANVLTF
TGCGCCAGCAGCCAAGCCCTGCCCGGGGCCAACGTCCTGACTTTC
>.|few|TRBJ2-7|TRBV7-9
CASSLTDGGQLYEQYF
TGTGCCAGCAGTTTGACTGATGGAGGCCAACTCTACGAGCAGTACTTC
>.|.|TRBJ1-1|TRBV30
CALGNTEAFF
TGTGCCCTGGGGAACACTGAAGCTTTCTTT
>.|few|TRBJ1-2|TRBV10-3
CAISPEPSYGYTF
TGTGCCATAAGCCCTGAGCCATCGTATGGCTACACCTTC
>.|few|TRBJ2-5|TRBV6-1
CASSEPARDRSYKQYF
TGTGCCAGCAGTGAACCAGCCCGGGACCGGAGCTACAAGCAGTACTTC
>TRBD1|many|TRBJ2-1|TRBV6-6
CASSPRDRVYNEQFF
TGTGCCAGCAGCCCCCGGGACAGGGTATACAATGAGCAGTTCTTC
>TRBD1|.|TRBJ2-7|TRBV27
CASSLGRGPNEQYF
TGTGCCAGCAGTTTGGGCAGGGGGCCCAACGAGCAGTACTTC
>TRBD2|.|TRBJ2-7|TRBV5-1
CASSANSGGWIEQYF
TGCGCCAGCAGCGCCAATAGCGGGGGATGGATCGAGCAGTACTTC
>TRBD1|.|TRBJ1-3|TRBV25-1
CASSVQGGGRNTIYF
TGTGCCAGCAGTGTCCAGGGGGGCGGCCGAAACACCATATATTTT
>TRBD1|few|TRBJ2-7|TRBV5-1
CASRFGQGVYEQYF
TGCGCCAGTCGCTTCGGACAGGGGGTCTACGAGCAGTACTTC
>.|.|TRBJ2-3|TRBV30
CAWGKGTSTDTQYF
TGTGCCTGGGGGAAGGGCACTAGCACAGATACGCAGTATTTT
>TRBD2|.|TRBJ2-1|TRBV20-1
CSARVPGGAGNEQFF
TGCAGTGCTAGAGTTCCCGGGGGGGCGGGCAATGAGCAGTTCTTC
>TRBD2|.|TRBJ2-1|TRBV20-1
CSAMRSGRRNEQFF
TGCAGTGCGATGCGAAGCGGGAGAAGGAATGAGCAGTTCTTC
>TRBD1|few|TRBJ1-5|TRBV7-4
CASSFKEGGQGAGVVSQPQHF
TGTGCCAGCAGCTTCAAGGAAGGGGGACAGGGGGCAGGAGTAGTGAGTCAGCCCCAGCATTTT
>TRBD1|.|TRBJ2-7|TRBV7-9
CASSPQGRFYEQYF
TGTGCCAGCAGCCCACAGGGGCGGTTCTACGAGCAGTACTTC
>TRBD1|.|TRBJ2-7|TRBV15
CATSRAGQGAHEQYF
TGTGCCACCAGCAGAGCTGGACAGGGGGCCCACGAGCAGTACTTC
>TRBD2|few|TRBJ2-7|TRBV4-2
CASSPPGGVEQYF
TGTGCCAGCAGCCCTCCGGGGGGTGTCGAGCAGTACTTC
>.|few|TRBJ1-4|TRBV15
CATSRNGWRDEKLFF
TGTGCCACCAGCAGGAACGGATGGAGGGATGAAAAACTGTTTTTT
>.|.|TRBJ1-5|TRBV12-3/TRBV12-4
CAGSWAGGNQPQHF
TGTGCCGGCAGTTGGGCTGGGGGCAATCAGCCCCAGCATTTT
>.|.|TRBJ2-3|TRBV28
CASSLSSHSTDTQYF
TGTGCCAGCAGTTTAAGTTCACATAGCACAGATACGCAGTATTTT